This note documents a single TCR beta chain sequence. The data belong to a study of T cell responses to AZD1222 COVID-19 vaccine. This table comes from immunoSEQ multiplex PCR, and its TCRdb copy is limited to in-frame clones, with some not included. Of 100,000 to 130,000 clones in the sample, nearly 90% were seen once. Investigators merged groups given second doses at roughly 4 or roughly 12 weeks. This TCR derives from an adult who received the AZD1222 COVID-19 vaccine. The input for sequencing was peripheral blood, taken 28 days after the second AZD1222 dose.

CDR3 sequence reads: CASSLMGLEGEQYF. The CDR3 region has the DNA TGTGCCAGCAGCTTGATGGGTCTCGAGGGGGAGCAGTACTTC. The genes are TRBV5-4 and TRBJ2-7; D may be TRBD1 or TRBD2 (5 bases each). V shed 1 base and J shed 7 bases, with 15 bases lying between them. The germline gives CDR1 SGHNT, CDR2 YYREEE (reference sequence). This CDR3 region has 14 residues.